This T cell receptor beta chain was captured in a study of low-dose radiotherapy and immunotherapy resistance in tumors. Looked up from germline, CDR1 is MNHEY and CDR2 is SVGEGT. The CDR3 has 14 residues. Trimming took 8 bases from V and 0 from J, leaving 11 bases between them. Time point here: before trial treatment. Administered to the donors were nivolumab, ipilimumab, aspirin, low-dose cyclophosphamide and low-dose radiotherapy. Primers targeting TRAV and TRBV primed first-strand cDNA, covering alpha and beta chains. An approximately 19-cycle PCR with a constant-region primer and V-primer adapter amplified TCRs. TCRdb reanalysed the reads using MiXCR and keeps one entry per CDR3 protein. The table shows some 57,000 distinct CDR3 sequences, with less than 25% occurring only once.

The TCR sequence derives from a male donor with prostate cancer. V usage is TRBV6-2 or TRBV6-3 and J usage is TRBJ2-1; D gene unclear. Specimen: PBMCs, collected before treatment. The DNA of the CDR3 is TGTGCCAGCGGATACGGGCTCTCCTACAATGAGCAGTTCTTC. It translates to CASGYGLSYNEQFF.